This T cell receptor beta chain is from a study of T cell clones after liver transplantation (dated by TCRdb to about 2019). For the wider study: The samples were obtained from ITN030ST, a randomized trial that attempted immunosuppression withdrawal within 2 years after liver transplantation. The study cohort included 8 liver transplant recipients, of whom 3 were classified as tolerant and 5 as non-tolerant. Blood samples were collected pre-transplant, pre-randomization before withdrawal, and post-randomization after either complete withdrawal or failed withdrawal. Tolerance was defined as complete withdrawal of immunosuppression for at least one year without a rise in liver enzymes beyond twice the upper limit of normal. Donor-reactive T cell clones were identified using TCRbeta sequencing after a pre-transplant mixed lymphocyte reaction and were then followed in post-transplant blood. Three of the eight recipients were HCV-positive; the others were transplanted for non-autoimmune, non-viral indications. As an antigen-independent comparator for donor-reactive sequences, third party-reactive TCRbeta sequences were also identified from pre-transplant MLRs. The subjects received no induction therapy and were kept on standard immunosuppression until randomization at 12-24 months post-transplant. The paper as a whole reports these results and caveats: Since no allograft tissue specimens were available, donor-reactive T cells may have migrated into the graft instead of being deleted. The conclusions were preliminary, being limited by small, heterogeneous patient numbers and by non-standardized post-transplant time points. Donor-reactive sequences decreased more than third party-reactive sequences, which suggests partial antigen-specific deletion that was not related to withdrawal success. Low numbers of available donor cells limited the measurable donor-reactive repertoire in two subjects. In 5 of 8 subjects, circulating donor-reactive CD4 TCRbeta sequences decreased significantly after transplant, regardless of tolerance or HCV status. Once repertoire turnover was taken into account, donor-reactive detection showed a significant reduction for CD4 in 7 of 8 subjects and for CD8 in 8 of 8.

Including cysteine and phenylalanine, the CDR3 has 17 amino acids. Only CDR3 DNA is held: 51 bases, read in frame from base 1. The germline V and J ends show losses of 2 bases and 8 bases respectively, and no gene match explains 13 bases of the junction. The germline V gene supplies CDR1 SGHRS and CDR2 YFSETQ. Turning to this clone: No cognate antigen has been identified for it. Per-nucleotide qualities are absent, and no much larger clonotype sits a single base away.

Unstimulated PBMCs, after thawing, were stained for CD3, CD4 and CD8 and then FACS-sorted into CD3+CD4+ and CD3+CD8+ populations. All 8 studied subjects were randomized to immunosuppression withdrawal. The Qiagen DNeasy Blood and Tissue Kit was used for isolation of genomic DNA. High-throughput TCRbeta CDR3 sequencing of frozen genomic DNA was performed by immunoSEQ, with PCR amplification, mapping, bias correction and internal controls included. As for the authors' bioinformatics: Only productive rearrangements were retained, with each unique TCRbeta sequence defined by its CDR3 nucleotide sequence together with its V and J gene. Donor-reactive sequences required at least 5-fold expansion in CFSE-low cells versus unstimulated pre-transplant cells and at least 0.01% frequency. To ensure at least 90% detection power, minimum frequency thresholds were set for each subject based on that subject's lowest-template unstimulated sample. Repertoire turnover was measured by Jensen-Shannon divergence between the top 1000 TCRbeta sequences post- and pre-transplant. Two-sided Fisher's exact tests were used to test for changes in the detection of donor-reactive sequences. TCRdb took this table from immuneACCESS and kept in-frame rearrangements with V and J called. Such tables lack part of the clones; where checked against another copy, unresolved V genes explain under half of the gap, and the rest is unexplained. V, J and clone size are taken as reported in that table, and D and trimming were inferred from the DNA itself. This sample lists roughly 100,000 clones; 84% were detected once. Approximately 3% of the sample lies in the top ten.

The chain couples TRBV5-1 to TRBJ2-2, and TRBD1 aligns with 9 junction nucleotides. This sequence was found in a human patient who received a liver transplant. After transplantation, some T cells may belong to the graft donor instead of the recipient. This sample comprised CD4+ T cells from blood, obtained around 50 months after liver transplant. The DNA is as follows: TGCGCCAGCAGCTTACGGACAGGGGCCAACACGGCGGGGGAGCTGTTTTTT. This yields the protein CASSLRTGANTAGELFF.